This T cell receptor beta chain was retrieved from a study of cytomegalovirus exposure and HLA in healthy donors (dated by TCRdb to 2016 to 2017). Regarding the research as a whole: The 666 repertoires of the first cohort and the roughly 120 validation repertoires were produced on the same platform, according to a later analysis. The study was designed to test whether signatures of past pathogen exposure could be identified by cataloging public T cell receptors. A separate validation cohort of 100 to 150 different subjects was used in addition to the 666-subject first cohort. To predict cytomegalovirus infection status, the study brought together high-throughput TCR immunosequencing, statistical association of individual TCRs with disease status, and machine learning.

The library came from the immunoSEQ multiplex PCR assay. Turning to the authors' computational methods: A statistical classification framework was developed to diagnose cytomegalovirus status using the catalog of TCR beta chain sequences. TCRdb's version of the immuneACCESS table is confined to in-frame rearrangements and falls short of the full clone set. An unresolved V gene accounts for under half of the shortfall where checked; the remainder is of unknown origin. That table furnishes V, J and clone size, whereas the DNA furnished D and trimming. The table for this sample lists roughly 300,000 clones; around 87% of them were counted only once. Clones ranked in the top ten supply roughly 1% of the sample. Beyond this particular receptor, the publication reports: The study gave a list of 150 to 200 TCR beta chains associated with cytomegalovirus. All 120 or so repertoires were used to score co-occurrence in the validation cohort in a later analysis, because that analysis had no HLA typing for the cohort. Subsequent analysis determined that TCRs grouped into clusters in the first cohort also showed a tendency toward co-occurrence across the roughly 110 validation repertoires, and about 93% of cluster scores exceeded 0. In both the original and validation cohorts, the classifier was reported to diagnose cytomegalovirus status with high specificity and sensitivity. While some public TCRs were present in many individuals, most TCR sequences turned up only very rarely across donors. The authors suggested that the approach could potentially be extended to other disease states and immunological phenotypes. Three of the identified cytomegalovirus-associated TCR beta chains were confirmed in vitro to be specific for cytomegalovirus antigens.

The donors were included in the validation cohort of over a hundred subjects, a group kept apart from the 666-subject first cohort. As concerns this clone: Its binding antigen is unknown. Per-nucleotide qualities are absent, and no much larger clonotype sits a single base away.

CDR1 and CDR2 are drawn from the germline V gene: SGHAT, FQNNGV. Cut back by 1 base and 5 bases, the V and J ends lie 11 bases apart. The CDR3 starts with the cysteine, ends with the phenylalanine, and has 14 residues. CDR3 DNA only is kept here, 42 bases in frame from base 1. Sequencing was done on a sample of PBMCs. The chain joins TRBV11-2 to TRBJ2-5; a tentative D match to TRBD2 spans 6 bases. The TCR originated in a woman aged 18-35 years in good health and CMV-seronegative. Read as DNA, the sequence is TGTGCCAGCAGCTTAGGCGGGGTAGTGGAGACCCAGTACTTC. The resulting protein is CASSLGGVVETQYF.